Sequencing of this TCR beta chain was carried out in a study of T cell responses to AZD1222 COVID-19 vaccine. Germline CDR1 and CDR2: GTSNPN and SVGIG (reference sequence). This CDR3 comprises 12 residues. V was clipped by 7 bases and J by 2 bases; unmatched bases: 5. The protocol was immunoSEQ multiplex PCR, while the TCRdb copy is restricted to in-frame clones and leaves out a portion. The sample carries approximately 150,000 clones, roughly 88% recorded once. The TCR was taken from an adult in good health. This rearrangement joins TRBV30 to TRBJ2-7, with 7 bases that match TRBD1. Specimen: peripheral blood, collected on day 0 of AZD1222 vaccination. The CDR3 DNA follows: TGTGCCTCCGGGACAGAGGCCTACGAGCAGTACTTC. Protein product: CASGTEAYEQYF.